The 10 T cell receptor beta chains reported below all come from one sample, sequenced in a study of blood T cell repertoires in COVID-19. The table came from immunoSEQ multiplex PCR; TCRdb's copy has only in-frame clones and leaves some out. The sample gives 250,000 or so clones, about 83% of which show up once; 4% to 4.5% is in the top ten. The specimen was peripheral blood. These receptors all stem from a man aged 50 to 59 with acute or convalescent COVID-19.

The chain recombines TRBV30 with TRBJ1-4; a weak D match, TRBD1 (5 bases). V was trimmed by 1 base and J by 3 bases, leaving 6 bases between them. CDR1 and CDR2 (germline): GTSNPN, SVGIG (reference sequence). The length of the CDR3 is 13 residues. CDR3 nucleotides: TGTGCCTGGAGTGGACAGCCTAATGAAAAACTGTTTTTT. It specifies CAWSGQPNEKLFF.

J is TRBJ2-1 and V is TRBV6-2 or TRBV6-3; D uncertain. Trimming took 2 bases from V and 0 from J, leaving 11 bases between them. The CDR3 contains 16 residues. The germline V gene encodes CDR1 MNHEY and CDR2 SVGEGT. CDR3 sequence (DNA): TGTGCCAGCAGTTACATACTGGCGGACTCCTACAATGAGCAGTTCTTC. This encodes CASSYILADSYNEQFF.

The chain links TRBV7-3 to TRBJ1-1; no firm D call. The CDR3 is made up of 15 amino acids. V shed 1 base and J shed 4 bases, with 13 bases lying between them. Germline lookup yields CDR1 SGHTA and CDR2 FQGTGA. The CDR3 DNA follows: TGTGCCAGCAGCTTAAATCTGGGAGGAGTCACTGAAGCTTTCTTT. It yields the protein CASSLNLGGVTEAFF.

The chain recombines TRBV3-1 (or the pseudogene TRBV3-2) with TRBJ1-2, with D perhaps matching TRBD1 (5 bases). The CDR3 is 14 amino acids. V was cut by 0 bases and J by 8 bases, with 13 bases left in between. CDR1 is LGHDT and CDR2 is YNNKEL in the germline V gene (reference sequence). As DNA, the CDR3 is TGTGCCAGCAGCCAAGATCTGGGGGGTATCGGCTACACCTTC. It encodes CASSQDLGGIGYTF.

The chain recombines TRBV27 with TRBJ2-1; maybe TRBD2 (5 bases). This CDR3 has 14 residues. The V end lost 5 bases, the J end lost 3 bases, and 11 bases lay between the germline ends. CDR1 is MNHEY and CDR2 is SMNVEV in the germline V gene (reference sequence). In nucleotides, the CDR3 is TGTGCCAGCAGTAAGGGAGACCGCTACAATGAGCAGTTCTTC. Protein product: CASSKGDRYNEQFF.

The CDR3 spells CASDRQAMNTEAFF. The CDR3 DNA reads TGTGCCAGTGATCGACAGGCCATGAACACTGAAGCTTTCTTT. The chain uses TRBV6-5 and TRBJ1-1, with D possibly TRBD1 on 6 matching bases. Germline assignment: CDR1 MNHEY and CDR2 SVGAGI. The CDR3 sequence is 14 residues long. V was clipped by 9 bases and J by 0 bases, with 14 bases between them.

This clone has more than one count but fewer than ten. The CDR3 region has the DNA TGTGCTAGTGGTTTGGTAACGGGACAATACAATGAGCAGTTCTTC. Translation: CASGLVTGQYNEQFF. The J gene is TRBJ2-1, the V gene TRBV12-5; TRBD1 is a possible D gene (6 bases). Between the trimmed V and J ends, which lost 0 bases and 4 bases, there was a span of 10 bases. CDR3 length: 15 amino acids. Germline V CDR1 and CDR2: LGHNT, FRNRAP.

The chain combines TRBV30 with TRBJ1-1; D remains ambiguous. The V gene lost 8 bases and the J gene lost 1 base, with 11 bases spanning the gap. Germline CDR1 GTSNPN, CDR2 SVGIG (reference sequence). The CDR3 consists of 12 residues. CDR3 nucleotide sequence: TGTGCCCGGACCCTCCCGAACACTGAAGCTTTCTTT. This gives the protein CARTLPNTEAFF. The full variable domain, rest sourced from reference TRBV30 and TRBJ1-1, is SQTIHQWPATLVQPVGSPLSLECTVEGTSNPNLYWYRQAAGRGLQLLFYSVGIGQISSEVPQNLSASRPQDRQFILSSKKLLLSDSGFYLCARTLPNTEAFFGQGTRLTVV.

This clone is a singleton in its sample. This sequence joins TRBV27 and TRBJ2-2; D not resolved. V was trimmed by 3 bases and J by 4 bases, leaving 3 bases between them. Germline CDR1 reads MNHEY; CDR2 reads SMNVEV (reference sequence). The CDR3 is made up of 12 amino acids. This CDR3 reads CASSFSTGELFF. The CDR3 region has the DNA TGTGCCAGCAGTTTTAGCACCGGGGAGCTGTTTTTT.

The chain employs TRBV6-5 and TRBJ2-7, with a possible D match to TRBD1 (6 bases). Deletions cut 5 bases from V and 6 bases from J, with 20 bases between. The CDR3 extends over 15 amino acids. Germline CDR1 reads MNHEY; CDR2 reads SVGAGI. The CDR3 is CASSQGDRFVSEQYF. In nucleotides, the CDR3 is TGTGCCAGCAGTCAGGGTGACAGGTTCGTCTCCGAGCAGTACTTC.